The entry below gives a single T cell receptor beta chain sequence along with its context. The antigen is unknown. The source of the sample is a study of OX40 agonist ivuxolimab in advanced cancers. On the study more broadly: An agonistic human IgG2 monoclonal antibody against OX40 (CD134) was given. Study results and caveats: Partial responders treated at 0.1-3.0 mg/kg exhibited clonal expansion among the lowest measured. Undetermined was the antigen specificity of the expanded peripheral T cells. Among some nonresponders, normalized T-cell clonal expansion was also low.

The V end was cut by 4 bases, the J end by 7 bases, with 9 bases between. The CDR3 extends over 12 amino acids. Germline V gene sequence: CDR1 SGHTS, CDR2 YDEGEE. Repertoires were generated with immunoSEQ multiplex PCR, while TCRdb's copy carries only in-frame clones and drops some. The data contain roughly 88,000 clones, around 87% of them singletons. The receptor comes from an adult with an advanced solid tumor such as melanoma, head and neck, liver or kidney cancer. The genes are TRBV5-8 and TRBJ1-5; a possible D gene is TRBD1 (5 bases). The input for sequencing was CD4+ or CD8+ T cells sorted from blood, taken in a trial of the OX40 agonist ivuxolimab. The CDR3 reads CASSPWGQPQHF. As DNA, the CDR3 is TGTGCCAGCAGCCCGTGGGGGCAGCCCCAGCATTTT.